This entry concerns a single TCR beta chain. Authors' methods: Counts of nucleated cells, estimated from reference gene primer amplification, were obtained. The assay was immunoSEQ multiplex PCR, and TCRdb's table has in-frame clones only and misses some. That table supplies the V and J calls and clone size; D and trimming were determined from the DNA. The table includes about 200,000 clones, just under 85% detected once. Germline V gives CDR1 MGHRA, CDR2 YSYEKL. V trimming: 0 bases; J trimming: 2 bases; junction bases outside the gene matches: 10. The length of the CDR3 is 17 residues. This entry is derived from a study of blood T cell repertoires in COVID-19.

The sequencing input was peripheral blood. The clonotype originates from a human donor with acute or convalescent COVID-19. The donor label of this sample is uncertain. This chain joins TRBV4-1 and TRBJ2-7, with 7 positions matching TRBD2. In nucleotides, the CDR3 is TGCGCCAGCAGCCAAGATCGCCGCGGGAGCGGCCCCTACGAGCAGTACTTC. Encoded protein: CASSQDRRGSGPYEQYF.